This passage covers 10 T cell receptor beta chains from one sample sequenced in a study of beta chain features in type 1 diabetes. The study reverse transcribed the entire isolated RNA, so it sequenced expressed TCRB transcripts. Clones were read by immunoSEQ multiplex PCR, and TCRdb kept only the in-frame ones, dropping some. Of about 350,000 clones in the sample, about 19% are singletons; the top ten hold about 0.045%. Material: naive CD4+ T cells from blood. The receptors were sampled from a woman between 18 and 30 years old in good health.

The V gene is TRBV5-4, the J gene TRBJ2-2; D possibly corresponds to TRBD2 (7 bases). Trimming removed 6 bases from V and 4 bases from J, with 22 bases in between. Per germline, CDR1 SGHNT and CDR2 YYREEE (reference sequence). This CDR3 contains 17 residues. Written as DNA, the CDR3 is TGTGCCAGCACCTCCCGCGGGGGCCCCAGGAGCACCGGGGAGCTGTTTTTT. Its translation: CASTSRGGPRSTGELFF.

This clone appeared a few times. V and J are TRBV4-1 and TRBJ2-5; 7 bases match TRBD2. CDR1 is MGHRA and CDR2 is YSYEKL in the germline V gene. V was clipped by 0 bases and J by 2 bases; unmatched bases: 12. This CDR3 is built from 18 residues. CDR3 bases: TGCGCCAGCAGCCAAGAACGCCTAGAGCGGGGCGAACAAGAGACCCAGTACTTC. Its translation: CASSQERLERGEQETQYF.

This clone was found a few times. The chain is built from TRBV4-3 and TRBJ2-7; 13 bases fit TRBD2. The CDR3 is 14 amino acids. With V trimmed by 4 bases and J by 9 bases, 6 bases remained unmatched. From germline, CDR1 is LGHNA and CDR2 YSLEER. The DNA for the CDR3 is TGCGCCAGCAGCCGCGGACTAGCGGGGGATCGGCAGTACTTC. This gives the protein CASSRGLAGDRQYF.

This clone was found a few times. The chain joins TRBV6-1 to TRBJ1-2; the match to TRBD1 covers 7 bases. Germline lookup yields CDR1 MNHNS and CDR2 SASEGT. The CDR3 contains 13 residues. The J segment lost 8 bases and the V segment lost 5 bases, leaving 8 bases of the junction unmatched. The CDR3, as DNA: TGTGCCAGCAGTTGGAGAGACAGGGACGGCTACACCTTC. As protein: CASSWRDRDGYTF.

This clone was seen a handful of times. The rearrangement joins TRBV7-9 to TRBJ1-1, with 7 nucleotides matching TRBD1. Germline assignment: CDR1 SEHNR and CDR2 FQNEAQ (reference sequence). The CDR3 spans 15 residues. The V segment lost 5 bases and the J segment 2 bases; nucleotides outside the gene matches: 8. CDR3 DNA sequence: TGTGCCAGCAGCCGAGAAACAGGGGCCAACACTGAAGCTTTCTTT. Protein: CASSRETGANTEAFF.

This sequence joins TRBV7-2 and TRBJ2-7, with 9 bases matching TRBD1. CDR1 is SGHTA, CDR2 FQGNSA, per germline. V dropped 5 bases and J dropped 3; count of bases not matched to a gene: 8. The length of the CDR3 is 15 residues. The CDR3 loop reads CASSVVLGQGYEQYF. The CDR3 DNA reads as TGTGCCAGCAGCGTCGTCCTGGGACAGGGCTACGAGCAGTACTTC.

The chain uses TRBV30 and TRBJ2-7; 7 bases match TRBD1. CDR3 length: 13 residues. After removal of 1 base from V and 10 bases from J, the junction contained 10 bases not matched to a gene. The V gene's germline CDR1 is GTSNPN and CDR2 SVGIG (reference sequence). CDR3: CAWSAGDRQGQYF. The DNA for the CDR3 is TGTGCCTGGAGTGCCGGGGATCGACAGGGCCAGTACTTC. Full variable domain (rest looked up from reference TRBV30 and TRBJ2-7): SQTIHQWPATLVQPVGSPLSLECTVEGTSNPNLYWYRQAAGRGLQLLFYSVGIGQISSEVPQNLSASRPQDRQFILSSKKLLLSDSGFYLCAWSAGDRQGQYFGPGTRLTVT.

V usage is TRBV6-6 and J usage is TRBJ2-5, with 11 positions matching TRBD2. The CDR3 totals 16 residues. CDR1 and CDR2 from the germline V gene are MNHNY and SVGAGI (reference sequence). Trimming took 5 bases from V and 5 from J; bases not matched to a gene: 10. The CDR3 spells CASSLQAIAGGETQYF. In nucleotides, the CDR3 is TGTGCCAGCAGTCTCCAAGCTATAGCGGGGGGGGAGACCCAGTACTTC.

This clone appeared a few times. The chain uses TRBV2 and TRBJ2-3, with D possibly being TRBD1 (5 bases). The CDR3 contains 16 residues. Trimming removed 2 bases at V and 6 bases at J, with 18 bases between. Germline values: CDR1 SNHLY, CDR2 FYNNEI. This CDR3 reads CASSESRAFEGDTQYF. CDR3 DNA: TGTGCCAGCAGTGAAAGCAGGGCCTTCGAAGGGGATACGCAGTATTTT.

The V call is TRBV29-1, the J call TRBJ1-1; a possible D gene is TRBD1 (6 bases). Trimming left V 7 bases short and J 4 bases short, with 22 bases between. The CDR3 loop spans 15 amino acids. Germline V gives CDR1 SQVTM, CDR2 ANQGSEA. The DNA of the CDR3 is TGCAGCGCGGCCGAGACAGGCCGGGTCAGCACTGAAGCTTTCTTT. Amino acid sequence: CSAAETGRVSTEAFF.